One and the same sample provided the 28 T cell receptor beta chains below, sequenced in a study of shared clonotypes between healthy human individuals. Sequencing was performed with immunoSEQ multiplex PCR; in TCRdb, only in-frame clones are kept and a portion is missing. Among 2 million or so clones, 85% to 95% were seen once, and the ten largest hold roughly 0.13%. The specimen sequenced was naive CD4+ T cells sorted from blood. Subset noted: CD45RA+ positively selected. These receptors were taken from a young man in good health.

The chain employs TRBV18 and TRBJ2-5; 7 nucleotides match TRBD1. V dropped 3 bases and J dropped 5; count of bases not matched to a gene: 6. The CDR3 length is 14 residues. Per germline, CDR1 KGHSH and CDR2 LQKENI. CDR3 in amino acids: CASSPLTGRETQYF. DNA for the CDR3: TGTGCCAGCTCACCCCTGACAGGGCGGGAGACCCAGTACTTC.

The CDR3 DNA sequence: TGTGCCAGCAGTAAATGGGGGGCCAGCTCCTACAATGAGCAGTTCTTC. This translates into CASSKWGASSYNEQFF. V and J are TRBV7-2 and TRBJ2-1; perhaps D is TRBD1 or TRBD2 (6 bases each). Looked up from germline, CDR1 is SGHTA and CDR2 is FQGNSA. Trimming took off 6 bases at V and 0 bases at J, with 15 bases between the two ends. This CDR3 region has 16 residues. The complete variable domain, with remaining parts taken from reference TRBV7-2 and TRBJ2-1, reads GAGVSQSPSNKVTEKGKDVELRCDPISGHTALYWYRQSLGQGLEFLIYFQGNSAPDKSGLPSDRFSAERTGGSVSTLTIQRTQQEDSAVYLCASSKWGASSYNEQFFGPGTRLTVL.

This chain joins TRBV7-9 and TRBJ1-2, with TRBD1 matching 7 bases. With V trimmed by 4 bases and J by 5 bases, 7 bases remained unmatched. CDR3 length equals 14 residues. CDR1 is SEHNR and CDR2 is FQNEAQ in the germline V gene (reference sequence). CDR3 nucleotide sequence: TGTGCCAGCAGCTCGTCTTCGACAGGGTATGGCTACACCTTC. As protein: CASSSSSTGYGYTF.

The chain couples TRBV5-4 to TRBJ2-5; D may be TRBD1 or TRBD2 (5 bases each). This CDR3 has 13 residues. Germline V lookup: CDR1 SGHNT, CDR2 YYREEE (reference sequence). Trimming cost V 10 bases and J 2 bases, with 15 bases left between them. CDR3 loop: CASHGAHQETQYF. DNA for the CDR3: TGTGCCTCGCACGGGGCACATCAAGAGACCCAGTACTTC. The full variable domain, its missing parts supplied by reference TRBV5-4 and TRBJ2-5, is ETGVTQSPTHLIKTRGQQVTLRCSSQSGHNTVSWYQQALGQGPQFIFQYYREEENGRGNFPPRFSGLQFPNYSSELNVNALELDDSALYLCASHGAHQETQYFGPGTRLLVL.

This clone was observed once. J is TRBJ2-2 and V is TRBV10-1; D is perhaps TRBD2 (6 bases). Germline V gives CDR1 WNHNN, CDR2 SYGVQD (reference sequence). The CDR3 is made up of 15 amino acids. V gave up 2 bases and J gave up 0 bases, with 7 bases separating them. CDR3 region: CASSETGANTGELFF. The DNA of the CDR3 is TGCGCCAGCAGTGAGACGGGGGCGAACACCGGGGAGCTGTTTTTT.

The chain combines TRBV11-2 with TRBJ2-1; no clear D gene. Germline-derived CDR1 and CDR2 are SGHAT and FQNNGV. This CDR3 has 17 residues. V was cut by 5 bases and J by 0 bases, with 17 bases left in between. CDR3 loop: CASSPRGKLSSYNEQFF. CDR3 sequence (DNA): TGTGCCAGCAGCCCTCGAGGCAAGTTGAGCTCCTACAATGAGCAGTTCTTC.

The rearrangement uses TRBV27 and TRBJ2-5; no definite D call. Germline V gives CDR1 MNHEY, CDR2 SMNVEV (reference sequence). CDR3 size: 11 residues. V lost 6 bases to trimming and J lost 3 bases, with 5 bases between them. CDR3 region: CASSHKETQYF. Here the CDR3 DNA reads TGTGCCAGCAGCCATAAAGAGACCCAGTACTTC.

This chain joins TRBV7-9 and TRBJ1-6, with 7 bases fitting TRBD1. The CDR3 covers 15 residues. Trimming at V came to 1 base and at J to 7 bases, leaving 4 bases not matched to a gene. Germline CDR1 reads SEHNR; CDR2 reads FQNEAQ (reference sequence). The CDR3: CASSLGAGGNSPLHF. In nucleotides, the CDR3 is TGTGCCAGCAGCTTAGGGGCAGGGGGGAATTCACCCCTCCACTTT.

The J gene is TRBJ2-7, the V gene TRBV18; perhaps TRBD2 as D (6 bases). Trimming left V 0 bases short and J 7 bases short, with 13 bases between. CDR3 length equals 14 residues. CDR1 and CDR2 from the germline V gene are KGHSH and LQKENI. CDR3 residues: CASSPPGLSGEQYF. For the CDR3, the DNA is TGTGCCAGCTCACCACCGGGACTCTCGGGAGAGCAGTACTTC. The variable domain in full, with the rest retrieved from reference TRBV18 and TRBJ2-7, is NAGVMQNPRHLVRRRGQEARLRCSPMKGHSHVYWYRQLPEEGLKFMVYLQKENIIDESGMPKERFSAEFPKEGPSILRIQQVVRGDSAAYFCASSPPGLSGEQYFGPGTRLTVT.

The chain combines TRBV5-1 with TRBJ2-3; 10 nucleotides match TRBD2. This CDR3 is built from 17 residues. Germline V gene lookup returns CDR1 SGHRS and CDR2 YFSETQ. The V segment lost 4 bases and the J segment 0 bases; nucleotides outside the gene matches: 8. In nucleotides, the CDR3 is TGCGCCAGCAGCGCTACCGGGACTAGCGTTAGCACAGATACGCAGTATTTT. Translated, it gives CASSATGTSVSTDTQYF.

This clone was picked up one time. Additional DNA sequences in this sample encode the identical CDR3. The rearrangement uses TRBV5-1 and TRBJ2-1, with D unclear. V was trimmed by 1 base and J by 3 bases, leaving 8 bases between them. CDR3 length: 14 residues. Germline CDR1 and CDR2: SGHRS and YFSETQ. CDR3 protein: CASSLPGLYNEQFF. CDR3 in DNA: TGCGCCAGCAGCTTGCCAGGTCTCTACAATGAGCAGTTCTTC.

CDR3 bases: TGTGCCAGCAGTGGCAACGGGCAGCCCCAGCATTTT. Its protein product is CASSGNGQPQHF. J is TRBJ1-5 and V is TRBV27; D is uncertain. V was pared by 5 bases and J by 7 bases, with 9 bases between. The CDR3 is 12 amino acids. Looked up from germline, CDR1 is MNHEY and CDR2 is SMNVEV (reference sequence).

This sequence joins TRBV4-3 and TRBJ2-3; 9 nucleotides agree with TRBD2. The CDR3 has 17 amino acids. J was trimmed by 4 bases and V by 0 bases; bases with no gene match: 8. The germline gives CDR1 LGHNA, CDR2 YSLEER. The CDR3 coding sequence is TGCGCCAGCAGCCAAGATACTTGGAGCGGGAGGCCAGATACGCAGTATTTT. Its translation: CASSQDTWSGRPDTQYF.

The chain combines TRBV6-5 with TRBJ2-7; D remains ambiguous. Germline-derived CDR1 and CDR2 are MNHEY and SVGAGI. The CDR3 is 13 amino acids. V lost 6 bases, J lost 0 bases, and 9 bases lay in between. CDR3 residues: CASRAEASYEQYF. CDR3 nucleotides: TGTGCCAGCAGGGCGGAAGCCTCCTACGAGCAGTACTTC.

The chain joins TRBV7-2 to TRBJ1-5, with 7 bases identical to TRBD1. The CDR3 contains 15 residues. J was trimmed by 5 bases and V by 2 bases; bases with no gene match: 6. Looked up from germline, CDR1 is SGHTA and CDR2 is FQGNSA. CDR3 sequence (DNA): TGTGCCAGCAGCTTACGCTATACAGGGGATCAGCCCCAGCATTTT. It is translated as CASSLRYTGDQPQHF. Filled out from reference TRBV7-2 and TRBJ1-5, the complete variable domain reads GAGVSQSPSNKVTEKGKDVELRCDPISGHTALYWYRQSLGQGLEFLIYFQGNSAPDKSGLPSDRFSAERTGGSVSTLTIQRTQQEDSAVYLCASSLRYTGDQPQHFGDGTRLSIL.

V usage is TRBV30 and J usage is TRBJ1-3; 9 nucleotides agree with TRBD1. V lost 5 bases, J lost 0 bases, and 8 bases stayed unmatched. The CDR3 has 16 residues. Germline assignment: CDR1 GTSNPN and CDR2 SVGIG (reference sequence). CDR3 nucleotides: TGTGCCTGGGACAGGGGGGGAGTACTCTCTGGAAACACCATATATTTT. Translated, it gives CAWDRGGVLSGNTIYF.

The J gene is TRBJ2-5, the V gene TRBV5-1, with D possibly TRBD2 on 5 matching bases. This CDR3 is 15 amino acids long. With 0 bases removed from V and 4 bases from J, the gap between germline ends came to 13 bases. Germline V gives CDR1 SGHRS, CDR2 YFSETQ. CDR3 residues: CASSLVAGGRETQYF. In DNA, the CDR3 is TGCGCCAGCAGCTTGGTCGCCGGAGGTCGAGAGACCCAGTACTTC.

CDR3 nucleotides: TGTGCCAGCAGTTTATCGGCGACTAGCGCAGTTAAAGAGACCCAGTACTTC. The encoded protein is CASSLSATSAVKETQYF. This chain uses TRBV27 with TRBJ2-5; 8 nucleotides match TRBD2. The germline V gene has CDR1 MNHEY and CDR2 SMNVEV (reference sequence). The J segment lost 3 bases and the V segment lost 0 bases, leaving 9 bases of the junction unmatched. The CDR3 runs to 17 residues.

V gene TRBV6-5 combines with J gene TRBJ1-1; weak D call: TRBD1 (5 bases). The ends were cut back, 8 bases at V and 5 bases at J, with 15 bases in the middle. CDR1 and CDR2 from the germline V gene are MNHEY and SVGAGI. This CDR3 is 13 amino acids long. In DNA, the CDR3 is TGTGCCAGCGGGAACGTCTGGGGGACTGAAGCTTTCTTT. Amino acid sequence: CASGNVWGTEAFF.

The V gene is TRBV7-9, the J gene TRBJ2-7, with D possibly TRBD1 on 6 matching bases. The CDR3 runs 15 residues. Per germline, CDR1 SEHNR and CDR2 FQNEAQ (reference sequence). Trimming shortened V by 1 base and J by 10 bases, and 20 bases separated the two germline ends. The CDR3 bases are TGTGCCAGCAGCTTAGGGACAGCCATAACACTAAAACAGTACTTC. Its translation: CASSLGTAITLKQYF. The variable domain in full, completed from reference TRBV7-9 and TRBJ2-7, reads DTGVSQNPRHKITKRGQNVTFRCDPISEHNRLYWYRQTLGQGPEFLTYFQNEAQLEKSRLLSDRFSAERPKGSFSTLEIQRTEQGDSAMYLCASSLGTAITLKQYFGPGTRLTVT.

V gene TRBV11-2 combines with J gene TRBJ1-1; weak D call: TRBD1 (5 bases). The CDR3 contains 15 residues. V was pared by 1 base and J by 1 base, with 10 bases between. Germline V gene sequence: CDR1 SGHAT, CDR2 FQNNGV. CDR3 in amino acids: CASSLAGTQNTEAFF. The DNA of the CDR3 is TGTGCCAGCAGCTTAGCCGGGACCCAGAACACTGAAGCTTTCTTT.

J is TRBJ1-2 and V is TRBV5-1; D unresolved. Germline V gene lookup returns CDR1 SGHRS and CDR2 YFSETQ. The V end was cut by 0 bases, the J end by 4 bases, with 10 bases between. CDR3 size: 14 residues. CDR3 residues: CASSLDGFGYGYTF. The CDR3 nucleotides are TGCGCCAGCAGCTTGGATGGGTTTGGCTATGGCTACACCTTC. The variable domain in full, with the rest retrieved from reference TRBV5-1 and TRBJ1-2, is KAGVTQTPRYLIKTRGQQVTLSCSPISGHRSVSWYQQTPGQGLQFLFEYFSETQRNKGNFPGRFSGRQFSNSRSEMNVSTLELGDSALYLCASSLDGFGYGYTFGSGTRLTVV.

Comment on this clone: The same CDR3 also results from other DNA sequences found in this sample. J is TRBJ2-7 and V is TRBV5-1; 7 bases match TRBD1. Germline-derived CDR1 and CDR2 are SGHRS and YFSETQ. Trimming at V came to 0 bases and at J to 3 bases, leaving 3 bases not matched to a gene. This CDR3 is built from 14 residues. DNA for the CDR3: TGCGCCAGCAGCTTGGGACAGGGCGGCTACGAGCAGTACTTC. As protein: CASSLGQGGYEQYF.

The chain has TRBV25-1 and TRBJ1-1; tentative D call: TRBD1 (6 bases). Trimming removed 7 bases from V and 3 bases from J, with 9 bases in between. CDR3 length equals 12 residues. CDR1 is MGHDK, CDR2 SYGVNS, per germline. The CDR3 nucleotides read TGTGCCAGCACTACAGGGTACACTGAAGCTTTCTTT. It encodes CASTTGYTEAFF.

Notes on this clone: This sample includes further DNA sequences coding for the same CDR3. The CDR3 nucleotides are TGTGCCAGCAGTCTACAGGGGGGCACTGAAGCTTTCTTT. Translating gives CASSLQGGTEAFF. The rearrangement joins TRBV2 to TRBJ1-1, with 8 bases lining up with TRBD1. Trimming at V came to 5 bases and at J to 4 bases, leaving 3 bases not matched to a gene. The CDR3 has 13 residues. In germline, CDR1 is SNHLY, CDR2 FYNNEI.

Concerning this clone itself: The identical CDR3 is also encoded by other nucleotide sequences in the sample. The chain has TRBV19 and TRBJ2-3; D unclear. V lost 0 bases, J lost 2 bases, and 0 bases lay in between. Germline CDR1 and CDR2: LNHDA and SQIVND (reference sequence). The length of the CDR3 is 12 residues. The CDR3 bases are TGTGCCAGTAGTATAGACACAGATACGCAGTATTTT. Translated, it gives CASSIDTDTQYF.

As regards this clone: Other nucleotide sequences in the sample specify the same CDR3. The V and J genes are TRBV6-1 and TRBJ1-4; D is uncertain. Trimming removed 3 bases from V and 7 bases from J, with 12 bases in between. The germline V gene has CDR1 MNHNS and CDR2 SASEGT. This CDR3 comprises 14 residues. CDR3 loop: CASSEGGLGEKLFF. The CDR3 nucleotides are TGTGCCAGCAGTGAGGGCGGGTTGGGTGAAAAACTGTTTTTT.

The rearrangement joins TRBV4-3 to TRBJ2-7, with 8 positions matching TRBD2. The CDR3 spans 17 residues. J was trimmed by 0 bases and V by 0 bases; bases with no gene match: 7. Per germline, CDR1 LGHNA and CDR2 YSLEER. CDR3 in DNA: TGCGCCAGCAGCCAAGACGGGAGTCGGGAGGGCTCCTACGAGCAGTACTTC. Translating gives CASSQDGSREGSYEQYF.